Each of the 24 T cell receptor beta chains below was sequenced from the same sample in a study of cytomegalovirus exposure and HLA in healthy donors. Primers for the PCR totalled 60 Vbeta and 13 Jbeta. Some clones are missing from TCRdb's copy, which holds only in-frame ones; the method was immunoSEQ multiplex PCR. The sample includes some 200,000 clones, 81% of them seen just once. Sample: PBMCs. These receptor sequences come from a man aged 45 to 65 in good health and CMV-seronegative.

The chain carries TRBV6-5 and TRBJ1-5, with unresolved D. Trimming pared 5 bases from V and 3 bases from J, leaving 8 bases between. Germline CDR1 reads MNHEY; CDR2 reads SVGAGI. The CDR3 totals 13 residues. CDR3 bases: TGTGCCAGCAGTAACACTAACAATCAGCCCCAGCATTTT. Translated: CASSNTNNQPQHF.

The chain recombines TRBV14 with TRBJ1-2, with 9 bases aligning to TRBD1. Germline V gives CDR1 SGHDN, CDR2 FVKESK. This CDR3 is 16 amino acids long. V was clipped by 0 bases and J by 2 bases; unmatched bases: 4. CDR3 nucleotides: TGTGCCAGCAGCCAAGAAGGAGGACAGGGGAACTATGGCTACACCTTC. It specifies CASSQEGGQGNYGYTF.

CDR3 in amino acids: CASSVGGGRGANVLTF. The CDR3 region has the DNA TGTGCCAGCAGCGTAGGCGGGGGGCGAGGGGCCAACGTCCTGACTTTC. The rearrangement joins TRBV9 to TRBJ2-6; TRBD2 agrees at 8 bases. J was trimmed by 4 bases and V by 0 bases; bases with no gene match: 3. The germline V gene has CDR1 SGDLS and CDR2 YYNGEE. The CDR3 consists of 16 residues.

This clone was detected only once. CDR3 in amino acids: CASSRDRVDYNEQFF. The CDR3, as DNA: TGCGCCAGCAGCCGGGACAGGGTCGATTACAATGAGCAGTTCTTC. This chain joins TRBV5-1 and TRBJ2-1, with 9 positions matching TRBD1. With 4 bases clipped from V and 4 bases from J, the junction kept 6 bases outside the gene matches. The CDR3 consists of 15 residues. CDR1 and CDR2 (germline): SGHRS, YFSETQ. Full variable domain (missing parts from reference TRBV5-1 and TRBJ2-1): KAGVTQTPRYLIKTRGQQVTLSCSPISGHRSVSWYQQTPGQGLQFLFEYFSETQRNKGNFPGRFSGRQFSNSRSEMNVSTLELGDSALYLCASSRDRVDYNEQFFGPGTRLTVL.

V is TRBV28 and J is TRBJ2-1; 9 bases are shared with TRBD2. From germline, CDR1 is MDHEN and CDR2 SYDVKM. The junction had 7 bases not matched to a gene; V was cut back by 8 bases and J by 8 bases. The length of the CDR3 is 13 residues. DNA for the CDR3: TGTGCCAGCTCTGCGGGGGGGAACGATGAGCAGTTCTTC. As protein: CASSAGGNDEQFF.

The V and J genes are TRBV18 and TRBJ1-3, with D perhaps TRBD1 (6 bases). V lost 3 bases, J lost 4 bases, and 16 bases lay in between. Germline assignment: CDR1 KGHSH and CDR2 LQKENI. The CDR3 loop spans 16 amino acids. The CDR3: CASSPEQGISGNTIYF. The CDR3 DNA reads as TGTGCCAGCTCACCGGAACAGGGAATCTCCGGAAACACCATATATTTT.

The chain uses TRBV10-3 and TRBJ2-1; the D gene is possibly TRBD1 (6 bases). Trimming shortened V by 0 bases and J by 9 bases, and 15 bases separated the two germline ends. The CDR3 runs 15 residues. Germline CDR1 is ENHRY and CDR2 is SYGVKD. The CDR3 region has the DNA TGTGCCATCAGTGAGTCCTCGCACGCCAGGGGTGAGCAGTTCTTC. Translation: CAISESSHARGEQFF.

The J gene is TRBJ2-7, the V gene TRBV29-1, with a tentative D call TRBD1 (5 bases). Per germline, CDR1 SQVTM and CDR2 ANQGSEA. The CDR3 sequence is 11 residues long. CDR3 protein: CAGQLSYEQYF. The CDR3 DNA reads TGCGCCGGACAATTATCCTACGAGCAGTACTTC.

This sequence joins TRBV9 and TRBJ2-5; 9 bases are a match to TRBD2. The trim removed 2 bases at V and 2 bases at J, leaving 7 bases unmatched. The CDR3 has 16 amino acids. Germline CDR1 SGDLS, CDR2 YYNGEE. CDR3 in amino acids: CASSVAGRGGQETQYF. The DNA for the CDR3 is TGTGCCAGCAGCGTTGCTGGGCGGGGGGGGCAAGAGACCCAGTACTTC.

The count of this clone is one. The V call is TRBV7-2, the J call TRBJ2-1; D uncertain. Germline CDR1 is SGHTA and CDR2 is FQGNSA. V shed 5 bases and J shed 5 bases, with 13 bases lying between them. The length of the CDR3 is 14 residues. Written as DNA, the CDR3 is TGTGCCAGCAGCCCCCCCCCAGGTCACAATGAGCAGTTCTTC. This sequence encodes CASSPPPGHNEQFF.

This rearrangement joins TRBV5-1 to TRBJ1-1; the match to TRBD1 covers 10 bases. Germline trimming cut 4 bases from V and 7 bases from J; bases unmatched to any gene: 4. This CDR3 has 13 amino acids. Germline CDR1 reads SGHRS; CDR2 reads YFSETQ. The CDR3 sequence is CASSQDRGIEAFF. As DNA, the CDR3 is TGCGCCAGCAGCCAGGACAGGGGGATTGAAGCTTTCTTT.

The chain links TRBV5-1 to TRBJ2-7; D gene unclear. The CDR3 runs 13 residues. V gave up 1 base and J gave up 3 bases, with 8 bases separating them. Per the germline V gene, CDR1 is SGHRS and CDR2 is YFSETQ. The DNA of the CDR3 is TGCGCCAGCAGCTTGACTCCGAGCTACGAGCAGTACTTC. Translated: CASSLTPSYEQYF.

The chain recombines TRBV4-1 with TRBJ1-1; D unclear. The CDR3 covers 13 residues. In germline, CDR1 is MGHRA, CDR2 YSYEKL. Trimming stripped 3 bases from V and 0 bases from J, with 5 bases between. CDR3: CASSQGMNTEAFF. In DNA, the CDR3 is TGCGCCAGCAGCCAGGGCATGAACACTGAAGCTTTCTTT.

The rearrangement links TRBV6-5 to TRBJ1-4; a weak D match, TRBD1 (5 bases). The germline gives CDR1 MNHEY, CDR2 SVGAGI. Trimming stripped 0 bases from V and 8 bases from J, with 13 bases between. The CDR3 has 15 amino acids. In DNA, the CDR3 is TGTGCCAGCAGTTACTCCCGCAGCTCAGGGGAAAAACTGTTTTTT. Translation gives CASSYSRSSGEKLFF.

The chain couples TRBV29-1 to TRBJ2-7; D is unclear. The length of the CDR3 is 11 residues. V was shortened by 7 bases and J by 3 bases, with 10 bases between the two germline ends. Germline CDR1 and CDR2: SQVTM and ANQGSEA. CDR3 amino acids: CSARPGYEQYF. The CDR3 nucleotides read TGCAGCGCCCGCCCCGGCTACGAGCAGTACTTC.

The rearrangement links TRBV27 to TRBJ1-3; D is ambiguous. The CDR3 covers 13 residues. CDR1 MNHEY and CDR2 SMNVEV come from the germline V gene (reference sequence). Between the trimmed V and J ends, which lost 5 bases and 0 bases, there was a span of 5 bases. As DNA, the CDR3 is TGTGCCAGCAGTCCTATCTCTGGAAACACCATATATTTT. It specifies CASSPISGNTIYF.

The rearrangement uses TRBV6-5 and TRBJ1-5; D possibly corresponds to TRBD1 (5 bases). There are 13 residues in the CDR3. Per germline, CDR1 MNHEY and CDR2 SVGAGI. Trimming took 8 bases from V and 4 from J, leaving 12 bases between them. The CDR3 nucleotides are TGTGCCAGCGGGACTACGCCGAATCAGCCCCAGCATTTT. This translates into CASGTTPNQPQHF.

This rearrangement joins TRBV14 to TRBJ1-2; D may be TRBD1 (6 bases). Germline V gives CDR1 SGHDN, CDR2 FVKESK. The CDR3 runs to 14 residues. V gave up 4 bases and J gave up 3 bases, with 12 bases separating them. This CDR3 is CASSPRTGYYGYTF. The CDR3 DNA sequence: TGTGCCAGCAGCCCCAGAACAGGGTACTATGGCTACACCTTC.

This chain uses TRBV27 with TRBJ1-5; D is ambiguous. Germline CDR1 is MNHEY and CDR2 is SMNVEV (reference sequence). The CDR3 is 14 amino acids. V lost 4 bases to trimming and J lost 0 bases, with 7 bases between them. CDR3 DNA sequence: TGTGCCAGCAGTTCGGGTCATAGCAATCAGCCCCAGCATTTT. This gives the protein CASSSGHSNQPQHF.

The chain carries TRBV18 and TRBJ1-3; 8 positions match TRBD1. Germline V CDR1 and CDR2: KGHSH, LQKENI. V was pared by 5 bases and J by 0 bases, with 6 bases of the junction left unmatched. The CDR3 is 16 residues long. Here the CDR3 reads CASSSWTGHSGNTIYF. The CDR3 bases are TGTGCCAGCTCATCCTGGACAGGGCACTCTGGAAACACCATATATTTT.

The genes are TRBV6-5 and TRBJ2-7, with 7 nucleotides matching TRBD1. There are 15 residues in the CDR3. Losses at the gene ends were 6 bases for V and 5 bases for J; bases not matched to a gene: 13. CDR1 is MNHEY, CDR2 SVGAGI, per germline. The CDR3 loop reads CASRRLGQALNEQYF. Here the CDR3 DNA reads TGTGCCAGCAGACGACTTGGACAGGCACTTAACGAGCAGTACTTC.

The CDR3 sequence: CASSGRGYQETQYF. The CDR3 bases are TGTGCCAGCAGCGGGCGGGGGTACCAAGAGACCCAGTACTTC. V usage is TRBV7-8 and J usage is TRBJ2-5; 7 bases map to TRBD2. V lost 5 bases, J lost 0 bases, and 3 bases stayed unmatched. CDR1 and CDR2 from the germline V gene are SGHVS and FQNEAQ. CDR3 size: 14 residues.

The V gene is TRBV14, the J gene TRBJ2-3; tentatively, D is TRBD2 (6 bases). This CDR3 region has 12 residues. V lost 5 bases, J lost 6 bases, and 9 bases lay in between. CDR1 and CDR2 from the germline V gene are SGHDN and FVKESK. The DNA of the CDR3 is TGTGCCAGCAGCACCGCGGGGGATACGCAGTATTTT. Translated: CASSTAGDTQYF.

This chain connects TRBV6-1 to TRBJ2-3; D is undetermined. This CDR3 has 16 amino acids. From germline, CDR1 is MNHNS and CDR2 SASEGT. V was pared by 0 bases and J by 1 base, with 11 bases between. In DNA form, the CDR3 reads TGTGCCAGCAGTGAAGCTCCAGGCTCTGGCACAGATACGCAGTATTTT. Amino acid sequence: CASSEAPGSGTDTQYF.